A single sample is the source of the 10 T cell receptor beta chains below, sequenced in a study of blood T cell repertoires in COVID-19. Clones were sequenced by immunoSEQ multiplex PCR, and TCRdb holds only the in-frame ones, with some missing. The sample has about 370,000 clones, over 75% seen once. The sequenced material came from peripheral blood. The origin of the receptors is a woman in her thirties with COVID-19, enrolled during active disease.

V and J are TRBV27 and TRBJ2-7; 7 bases match TRBD2. The germline V gene has CDR1 MNHEY and CDR2 SMNVEV (reference sequence). Germline trimming cut 6 bases from V and 6 bases from J; bases unmatched to any gene: 11. The CDR3 totals 14 residues. CDR3 loop: CASRGGPAIREQYF. The CDR3, as DNA: TGTGCCAGCAGGGGAGGGCCAGCTATTCGCGAGCAGTACTTC.

The chain carries TRBV2 and TRBJ1-2; D unclear. The V gene's germline CDR1 is SNHLY and CDR2 FYNNEI. The CDR3 covers 12 residues. The germline V and J ends were trimmed by 6 bases and 4 bases, with 9 bases remaining between them. The CDR3 DNA sequence: TGTGCCAGCAGAGGAGGCTCCTATGGCTACACCTTC. This encodes CASRGGSYGYTF.

The chain carries TRBV9 and TRBJ2-5; maybe TRBD1 (6 bases). Per the germline V gene, CDR1 is SGDLS and CDR2 is YYNGEE. The CDR3 runs to 16 residues. The V gene lost 4 bases and the J gene lost 2 bases, with 18 bases spanning the gap. This CDR3 is CASSFSRDTQQETQYF. The CDR3 region has the DNA TGTGCCAGCAGCTTCAGTCGGGACACGCAGCAAGAGACCCAGTACTTC.

The rearrangement uses TRBV28 and TRBJ2-7; TRBD2 matches at 14 bases. This CDR3 has 13 amino acids. V trimming: 8 bases; J trimming: 4 bases; junction bases outside the gene matches: 1. The germline CDR1 and CDR2 sequences are MDHEN and SYDVKM. Here the CDR3 DNA reads TGTGCCAGCCGGACTAGCGGGAGGTACGAGCAGTACTTC. It specifies CASRTSGRYEQYF.

The chain has TRBV3-1 (or the pseudogene TRBV3-2) and TRBJ1-6, with 8 nucleotides matching TRBD1. Trimming at V came to 4 bases and at J to 9 bases, leaving 14 bases not matched to a gene. CDR1 and CDR2 (germline): LGHDT, YNNKEL (reference sequence). The CDR3 loop spans 17 amino acids. The CDR3 sequence is CASSPLGTGLSGSPLHF. The CDR3 DNA is TGTGCCAGCAGCCCACTAGGGACAGGTTTGTCTGGTTCACCCCTCCACTTT.

The rearrangement links TRBV28 to TRBJ2-3; 7 positions agree with TRBD2. The CDR3 runs to 13 residues. CDR1 is MDHEN and CDR2 is SYDVKM in the germline V gene. J gave up 7 bases and V 4 bases, and 5 bases lay outside the gene matches. CDR3 DNA: TGTGCCAGCAGTTGGGGGGGGGACCATACGCAGTATTTT. This encodes CASSWGGDHTQYF. Filled out from reference TRBV28 and TRBJ2-3, the complete variable domain reads DVKVTQSSRYLVKRTGEKVFLECVQDMDHENMFWYRQDPGLGLRLIYFSYDVKMKEKGDIPEGYSVSREKKERFSLILESASTNQTSMYLCASSWGGDHTQYFGPGTRLTVL.

The chain is built from TRBV5-1 and TRBJ2-7; TRBD1 matches at 7 bases. Germline CDR1 reads SGHRS; CDR2 reads YFSETQ. The CDR3 totals 13 residues. The V segment lost 3 bases and the J segment 5 bases; nucleotides outside the gene matches: 5. CDR3 nucleotide sequence: TGCGCCAGCAGCTCCCCAGGGGGTGACGAGCAGTACTTC. Residues: CASSSPGGDEQYF.

This chain joins TRBV5-1 and TRBJ1-1; 7 bases match TRBD1. V gave up 3 bases and J gave up 2 bases; unmatched junction bases: 4. CDR3 length: 14 amino acids. Germline CDR1 and CDR2: SGHRS and YFSETQ. CDR3 sequence reads: CASSYDRANTEAFF. Written as DNA, the CDR3 is TGCGCCAGCAGCTATGACAGGGCAAACACTGAAGCTTTCTTT.

The V gene is TRBV19, the J gene TRBJ2-7; D might be TRBD2 (6 bases). There are 14 residues in the CDR3. Germline assignment: CDR1 LNHDA and CDR2 SQIVND (reference sequence). V was shortened by 4 bases and J by 9 bases, with 19 bases between the two germline ends. The CDR3 DNA sequence: TGTGCCAGTAGTAGTAGCGGCGGTTCTAATGGGCAGTACTTC. This gives the protein CASSSSGGSNGQYF.

The genes are TRBV4-1 and TRBJ2-1, with 15 bases lining up with TRBD2. There are 17 residues in the CDR3. The trim removed 1 base at V and 7 bases at J, leaving 5 bases unmatched. Germline V lookup: CDR1 MGHRA, CDR2 YSYEKL. The CDR3 protein is CASSQVGLAGGPNEQFF. CDR3 nucleotide sequence: TGCGCCAGCAGCCAAGTAGGACTAGCGGGAGGGCCAAATGAGCAGTTCTTC.